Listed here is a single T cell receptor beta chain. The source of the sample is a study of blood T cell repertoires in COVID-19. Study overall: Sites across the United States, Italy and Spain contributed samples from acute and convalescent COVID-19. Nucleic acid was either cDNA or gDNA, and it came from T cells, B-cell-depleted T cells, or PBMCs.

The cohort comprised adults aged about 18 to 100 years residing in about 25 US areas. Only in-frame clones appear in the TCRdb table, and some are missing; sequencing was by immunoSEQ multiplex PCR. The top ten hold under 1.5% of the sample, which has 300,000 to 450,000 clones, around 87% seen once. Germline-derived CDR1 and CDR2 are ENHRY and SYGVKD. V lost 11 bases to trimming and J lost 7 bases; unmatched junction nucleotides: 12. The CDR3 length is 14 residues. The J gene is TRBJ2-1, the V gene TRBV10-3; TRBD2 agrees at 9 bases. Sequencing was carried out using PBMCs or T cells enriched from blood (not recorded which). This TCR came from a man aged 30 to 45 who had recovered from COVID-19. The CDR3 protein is CASARASGVNEQFF. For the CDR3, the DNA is TGTGCCTCTGCCCGGGCTAGCGGGGTTAATGAGCAGTTCTTC.